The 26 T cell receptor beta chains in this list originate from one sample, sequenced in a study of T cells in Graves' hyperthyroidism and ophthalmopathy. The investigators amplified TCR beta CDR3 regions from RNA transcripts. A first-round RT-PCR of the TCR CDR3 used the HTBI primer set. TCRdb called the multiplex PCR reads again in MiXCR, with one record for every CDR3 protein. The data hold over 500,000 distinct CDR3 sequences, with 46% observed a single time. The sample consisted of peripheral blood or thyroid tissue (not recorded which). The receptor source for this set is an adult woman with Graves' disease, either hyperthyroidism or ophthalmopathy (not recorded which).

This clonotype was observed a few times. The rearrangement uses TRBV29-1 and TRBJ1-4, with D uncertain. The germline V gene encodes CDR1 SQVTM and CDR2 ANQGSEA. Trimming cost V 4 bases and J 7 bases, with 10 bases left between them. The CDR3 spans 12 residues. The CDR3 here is CSVGRTGEKLFF. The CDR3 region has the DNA TGCAGCGTTGGGCGGACGGGTGAAAAACTGTTTTTT. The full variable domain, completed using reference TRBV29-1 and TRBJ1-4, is SAVISQKPSRDICQRGTSLTIQCQVDSQVTMMFWYRQQPGQSLTLIATANQGSEATYESGFVIDKFPISRPNLTFSTLTVSNMSPEDSSIYLCSVGRTGEKLFFGSGTQLSVL.

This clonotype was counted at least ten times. The CDR3 DNA reads as TGCAGTGCTAGCCCGGGACCCGGCGATGAAAAACTGTTTTTT. Amino acid sequence: CSASPGPGDEKLFF. This chain links TRBV20-1 with TRBJ1-4; weak D call: TRBD1 (5 bases). Between the trimmed V and J ends, which lost 3 bases and 6 bases, there was a span of 14 bases. Germline lookup yields CDR1 DFQATT and CDR2 SNEGSKA (reference sequence). The CDR3 runs 14 residues.

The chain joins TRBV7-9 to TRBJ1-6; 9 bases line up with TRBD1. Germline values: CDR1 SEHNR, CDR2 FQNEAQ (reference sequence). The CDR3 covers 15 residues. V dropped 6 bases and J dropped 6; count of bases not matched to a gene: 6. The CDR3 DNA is TGTGCCAGCAGTGCACAGGGGGCAGTTAATTCACCCCTCCACTTT. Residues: CASSAQGAVNSPLHF.

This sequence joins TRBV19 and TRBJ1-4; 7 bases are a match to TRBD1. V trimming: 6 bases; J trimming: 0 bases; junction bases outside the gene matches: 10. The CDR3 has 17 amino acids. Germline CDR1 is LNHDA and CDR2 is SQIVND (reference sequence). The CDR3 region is CASRNRGGKATNEKLFF. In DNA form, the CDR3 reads TGTGCCAGTAGGAACAGGGGCGGCAAGGCAACTAATGAAAAACTGTTTTTT. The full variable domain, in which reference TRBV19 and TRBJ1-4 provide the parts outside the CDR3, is DGGITQSPKYLFRKEGQNVTLSCEQNLNHDAMYWYRQDPGQGLRLIYYSQIVNDFQKGDIAEGYSVSREKKESFPLTVTSAQKNPTAFYLCASRNRGGKATNEKLFFGSGTQLSVL.

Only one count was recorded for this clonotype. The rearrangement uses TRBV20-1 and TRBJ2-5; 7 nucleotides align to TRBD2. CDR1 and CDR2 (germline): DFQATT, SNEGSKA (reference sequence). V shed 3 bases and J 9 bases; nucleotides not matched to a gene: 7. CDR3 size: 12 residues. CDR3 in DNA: TGCAGTGCTAGGGGGGGGGATCAGCCCCAGTACTTC. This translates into CSARGGDQPQYF.

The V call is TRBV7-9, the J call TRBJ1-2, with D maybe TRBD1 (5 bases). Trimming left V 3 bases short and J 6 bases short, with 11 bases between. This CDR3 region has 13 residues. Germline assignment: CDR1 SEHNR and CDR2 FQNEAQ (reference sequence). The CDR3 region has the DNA TGTGCCAGCAGCTTTCGGGGGGAGGATGGCTACACCTTC. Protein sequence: CASSFRGEDGYTF.

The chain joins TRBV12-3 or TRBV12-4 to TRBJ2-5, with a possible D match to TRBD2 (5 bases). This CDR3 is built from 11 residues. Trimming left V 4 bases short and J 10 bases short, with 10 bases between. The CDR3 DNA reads TGTGCCAGCAGTTGGGCCGGGAACCAGTACTTC. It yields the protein CASSWAGNQYF.

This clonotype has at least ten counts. CDR3 sequence reads: CASSYGTGNTEAFF. CDR3 nucleotides: TGTGCCAGCAGTTACGGGACAGGGAACACTGAAGCTTTCTTT. The chain links TRBV6-5 to TRBJ1-1; 8 bases line up with TRBD1. This CDR3 region has 14 residues. In germline, CDR1 is MNHEY, CDR2 SVGAGI. Germline trimming cut 2 bases from V and 1 base from J; bases unmatched to any gene: 0.

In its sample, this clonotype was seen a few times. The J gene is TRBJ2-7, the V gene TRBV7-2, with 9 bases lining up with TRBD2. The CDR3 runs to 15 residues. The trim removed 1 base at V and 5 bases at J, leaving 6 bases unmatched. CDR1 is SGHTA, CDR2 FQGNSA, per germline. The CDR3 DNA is TGTGCCAGCAGCTTAGACGGCGGGAGGGCCAACGAGCAGTACTTC. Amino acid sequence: CASSLDGGRANEQYF.

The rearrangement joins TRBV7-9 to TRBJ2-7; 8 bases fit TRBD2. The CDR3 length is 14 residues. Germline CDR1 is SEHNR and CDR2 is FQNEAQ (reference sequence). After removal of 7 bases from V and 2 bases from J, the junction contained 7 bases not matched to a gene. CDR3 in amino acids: CASIPASGPYEQYF. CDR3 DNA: TGTGCCAGCATCCCGGCTAGCGGGCCCTACGAGCAGTACTTC. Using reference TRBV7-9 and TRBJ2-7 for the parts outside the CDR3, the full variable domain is DTGVSQNPRHKITKRGQNVTFRCDPISEHNRLYWYRQTLGQGPEFLTYFQNEAQLEKSRLLSDRFSAERPKGSFSTLEIQRTEQGDSAMYLCASIPASGPYEQYFGPGTRLTVT.

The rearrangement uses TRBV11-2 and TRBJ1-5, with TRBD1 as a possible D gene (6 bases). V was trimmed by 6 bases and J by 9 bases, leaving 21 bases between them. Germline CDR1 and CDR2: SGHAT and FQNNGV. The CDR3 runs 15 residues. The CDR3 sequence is CASSPPTGGFTPQHF. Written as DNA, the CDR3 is TGTGCCAGCAGTCCCCCGACAGGAGGGTTCACGCCCCAGCATTTT.

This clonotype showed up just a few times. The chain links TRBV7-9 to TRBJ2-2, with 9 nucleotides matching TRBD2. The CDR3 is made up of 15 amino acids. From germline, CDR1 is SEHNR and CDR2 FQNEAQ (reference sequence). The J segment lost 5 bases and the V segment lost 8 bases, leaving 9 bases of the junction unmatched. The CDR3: CASSSTAGGTGELFF. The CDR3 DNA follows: TGTGCCAGCTCCTCGACAGCGGGAGGTACCGGGGAGCTGTTTTTT.

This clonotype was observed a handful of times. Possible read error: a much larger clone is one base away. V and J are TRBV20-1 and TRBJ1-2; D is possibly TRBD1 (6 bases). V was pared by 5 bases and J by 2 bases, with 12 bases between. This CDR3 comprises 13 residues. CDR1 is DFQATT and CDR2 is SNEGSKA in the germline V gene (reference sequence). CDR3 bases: TGCAGTGCTGGAGGCGGACAGAACTATGGCTACACCTTC. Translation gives CSAGGGQNYGYTF.

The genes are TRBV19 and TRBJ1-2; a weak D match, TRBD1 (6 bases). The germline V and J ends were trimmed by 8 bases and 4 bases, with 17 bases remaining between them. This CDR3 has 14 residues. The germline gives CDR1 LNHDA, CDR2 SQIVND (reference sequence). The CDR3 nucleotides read TGTGCCAGTGTTTTACCCGGGACATCCTATGGCTACACCTTC. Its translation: CASVLPGTSYGYTF.

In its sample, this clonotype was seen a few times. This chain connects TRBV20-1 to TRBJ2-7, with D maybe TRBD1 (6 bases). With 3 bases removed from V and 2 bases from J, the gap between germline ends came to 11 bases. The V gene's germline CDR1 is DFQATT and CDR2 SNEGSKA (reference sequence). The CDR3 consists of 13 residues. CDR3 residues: CSASPGQTYEQYF. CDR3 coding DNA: TGCAGTGCTAGCCCCGGACAGACCTACGAGCAGTACTTC.

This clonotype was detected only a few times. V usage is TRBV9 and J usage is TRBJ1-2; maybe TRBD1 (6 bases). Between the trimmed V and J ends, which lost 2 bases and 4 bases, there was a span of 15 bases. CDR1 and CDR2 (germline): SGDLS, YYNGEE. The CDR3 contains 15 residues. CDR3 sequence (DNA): TGTGCCAGCAGCGTGGGGGCCGACAGTCCCTATGGCTACACCTTC. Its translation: CASSVGADSPYGYTF.

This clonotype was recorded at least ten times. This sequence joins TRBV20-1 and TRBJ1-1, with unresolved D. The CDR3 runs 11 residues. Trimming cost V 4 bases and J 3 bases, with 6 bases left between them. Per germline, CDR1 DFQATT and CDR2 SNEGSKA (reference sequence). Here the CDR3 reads CSAIGYTEAFF. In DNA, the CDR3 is TGCAGTGCTATCGGGTACACTGAAGCTTTCTTT.

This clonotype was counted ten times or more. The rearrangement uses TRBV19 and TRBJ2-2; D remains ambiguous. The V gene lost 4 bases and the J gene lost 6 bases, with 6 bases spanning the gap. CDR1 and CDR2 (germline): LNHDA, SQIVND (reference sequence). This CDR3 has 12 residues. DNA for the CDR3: TGTGCCAGTAGTAGTAGGGCCGGGGAGCTGTTTTTT. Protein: CASSSRAGELFF.

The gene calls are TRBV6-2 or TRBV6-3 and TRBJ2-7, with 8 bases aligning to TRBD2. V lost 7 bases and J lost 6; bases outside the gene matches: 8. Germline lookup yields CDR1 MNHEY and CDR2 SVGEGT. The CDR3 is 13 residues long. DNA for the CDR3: TGTGCCAGCAAGAGGGCGGGAGGCTCCGAGCAGTACTTC. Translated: CASKRAGGSEQYF.

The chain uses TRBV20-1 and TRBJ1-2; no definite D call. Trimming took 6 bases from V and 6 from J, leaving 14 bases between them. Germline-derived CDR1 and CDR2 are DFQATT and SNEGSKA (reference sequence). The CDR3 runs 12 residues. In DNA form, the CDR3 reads TGCAGTGCCCCCCCACCCGAAAATGGCTACACCTTC. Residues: CSAPPPENGYTF.

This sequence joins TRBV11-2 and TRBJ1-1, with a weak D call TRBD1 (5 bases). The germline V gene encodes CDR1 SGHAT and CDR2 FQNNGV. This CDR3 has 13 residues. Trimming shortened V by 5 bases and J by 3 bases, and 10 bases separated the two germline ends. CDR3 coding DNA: TGTGCCAGCAGCGCAGACAGTTACACTGAAGCTTTCTTT. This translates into CASSADSYTEAFF.

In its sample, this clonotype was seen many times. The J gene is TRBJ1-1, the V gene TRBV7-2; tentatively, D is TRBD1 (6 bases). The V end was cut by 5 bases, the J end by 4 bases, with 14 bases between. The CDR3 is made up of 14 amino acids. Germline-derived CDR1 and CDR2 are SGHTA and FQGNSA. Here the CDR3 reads CASSQQGTITEAFF. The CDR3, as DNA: TGTGCCAGCAGCCAACAGGGCACGATCACTGAAGCTTTCTTT.

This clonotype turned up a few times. The CDR3 nucleotides are TGTGCCAGCAGCGTAGGGGCCCAGAGCTCCTACGAGCAGTACTTC. It is translated as CASSVGAQSSYEQYF. The chain uses TRBV12-3 or TRBV12-4 and TRBJ2-7; TRBD1 might be the D (5 bases). CDR3 size: 15 residues. With 6 bases removed from V and 0 bases from J, the gap between germline ends came to 15 bases.

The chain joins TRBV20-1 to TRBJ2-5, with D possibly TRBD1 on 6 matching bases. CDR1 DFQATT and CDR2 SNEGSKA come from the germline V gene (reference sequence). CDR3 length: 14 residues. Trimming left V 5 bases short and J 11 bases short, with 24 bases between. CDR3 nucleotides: TGCAGTGCTTCGGACAGCCTTGGCACAGATACGCAGTACTTC. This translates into CSASDSLGTDTQYF.

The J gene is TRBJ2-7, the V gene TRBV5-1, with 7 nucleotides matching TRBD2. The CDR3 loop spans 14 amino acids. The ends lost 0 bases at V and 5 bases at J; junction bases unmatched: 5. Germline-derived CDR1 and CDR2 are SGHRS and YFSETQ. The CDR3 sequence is CASSLGAGSDEQYF. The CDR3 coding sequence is TGCGCCAGCAGCTTGGGAGCGGGGAGCGACGAGCAGTACTTC.

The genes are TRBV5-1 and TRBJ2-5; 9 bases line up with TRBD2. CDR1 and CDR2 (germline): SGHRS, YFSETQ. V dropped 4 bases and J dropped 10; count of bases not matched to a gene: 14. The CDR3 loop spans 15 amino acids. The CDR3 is CASSVDPGLADNQYF. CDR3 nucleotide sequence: TGCGCCAGCAGCGTGGACCCGGGACTAGCAGACAACCAGTACTTC. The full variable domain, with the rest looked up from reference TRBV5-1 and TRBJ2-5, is KAGVTQTPRYLIKTRGQQVTLSCSPISGHRSVSWYQQTPGQGLQFLFEYFSETQRNKGNFPGRFSGRQFSNSRSEMNVSTLELGDSALYLCASSVDPGLADNQYFGPGTRLLVL.